These 15 T cell receptor beta chains originate from one sample sequenced in a study of T cells in Graves' hyperthyroidism and ophthalmopathy. RNA transcripts yielded amplified TCR beta CDR3 regions. HTBI primers were employed in a first-round RT-PCR of the TCR CDR3. TCRdb re-analysed the multiplex PCR reads in MiXCR, keeping a single row per CDR3 protein. The data contain 300,000 to 400,000 distinct CDR3 sequences, 13% to 15% of them seen just once; the ten biggest clones take up around 20%. Sequencing used blood. The receptors were gathered from a woman younger than 45 with Graves' ophthalmopathy.

This clonotype came up many times. The chain employs TRBV11-2 and TRBJ1-5; no reliable D call. V was shortened by 2 bases and J by 7 bases, with 9 bases between the two germline ends. From germline, CDR1 is SGHAT and CDR2 FQNNGV. The CDR3 covers 13 residues. This CDR3 is CASSLTAEQPQHF. The CDR3 coding sequence is TGTGCCAGCAGCTTAACTGCGGAGCAGCCCCAGCATTTT.

This clonotype was seen a few times. The chain couples TRBV5-5 to TRBJ2-7, with 7 bases identical to TRBD1. Germline V CDR1 and CDR2: SGHKS, YYEKEE (reference sequence). With V trimmed by 4 bases and J by 0 bases, 7 bases remained unmatched. The CDR3 runs 15 residues. CDR3 nucleotides: TGTGCCAGCAGCCCCCGCAGGGGGAGCTCCTACGAGCAGTACTTC. It specifies CASSPRRGSSYEQYF.

J is TRBJ1-1 and V is TRBV10-1; D gene unclear. Germline CDR1 is WNHNN and CDR2 is SYGVQD (reference sequence). The CDR3 is made up of 12 amino acids. V gave up 9 bases and J gave up 7 bases, with 15 bases separating them. The CDR3: CASSVEAGEAFF. The CDR3 DNA sequence: TGCGCCAGTTCGGTTGAGGCAGGTGAAGCTTTCTTT.

This clonotype was seen repeatedly, ten times or more. This chain connects TRBV7-3 to TRBJ2-3; D ambiguous. V was shortened by 1 base and J by 2 bases, with 4 bases between the two germline ends. Germline V gene lookup returns CDR1 SGHTA and CDR2 FQGTGA. This CDR3 contains 13 residues. The CDR3 is CASSLNPTDTQYF. CDR3 coding DNA: TGTGCCAGCAGCTTAAACCCCACAGATACGCAGTATTTT. The whole variable domain, remainder taken from reference TRBV7-3 and TRBJ2-3, is GAGVSQTPSNKVTEKGKYVELRCDPISGHTALYWYRQSLGQGPEFLIYFQGTGAADDSGLPNDRFFAVRPEGSVSTLKIQRTERGDSAVYLCASSLNPTDTQYFGPGTRLTVL.

The sample holds many counts of this clonotype. V gene TRBV12-3 or TRBV12-4 combines with J gene TRBJ2-1; no definite D call. Trimming took off 3 bases at V and 4 bases at J, with 10 bases between the two ends. The CDR3 length is 14 residues. DNA of the CDR3: TGTGCCAGCAGTTTTAATCTCGATTACAATGAGCAGTTCTTC. The encoded protein is CASSFNLDYNEQFF.

The chain employs TRBV2 and TRBJ1-2; TRBD1 is a possible D gene (5 bases). The CDR3 spans 13 residues. V lost 6 bases, J lost 5 bases, and 13 bases lay in between. Germline lookup yields CDR1 SNHLY and CDR2 FYNNEI. CDR3 DNA sequence: TGTGCCAGCAGGGCCAGAGGGACGTATGGCTACACCTTC. This gives the protein CASRARGTYGYTF.

This clonotype was counted at least ten times. The V call is TRBV18, the J call TRBJ1-1; D gene unclear. The germline CDR1 and CDR2 sequences are KGHSH and LQKENI. The ends were cut back, 2 bases at V and 0 bases at J, with 10 bases in the middle. The CDR3 sequence is 15 residues long. The CDR3 bases are TGTGCCAGCTCACCAAACACGAGACTGAACACTGAAGCTTTCTTT. Its translation: CASSPNTRLNTEAFF.

In its sample, this clonotype was seen many times. The chain has TRBV10-3 and TRBJ2-7, with no clear D. This CDR3 contains 12 residues. Germline lookup yields CDR1 ENHRY and CDR2 SYGVKD. Trimming pared 3 bases from V and 2 bases from J, leaving 5 bases between. CDR3 region: CAISDRAYEQYF. CDR3 in DNA: TGTGCCATCAGTGACCGAGCCTACGAGCAGTACTTC.

This clonotype was counted a few times. V usage is TRBV5-8 and J usage is TRBJ2-1; 8 bases line up with TRBD2. Germline V gives CDR1 SGHTS, CDR2 YDEGEE. This CDR3 contains 16 residues. The trim removed 2 bases at V and 4 bases at J, leaving 8 bases unmatched. CDR3: CASSFGGLDGYNEQFF. In DNA, the CDR3 is TGTGCCAGCAGCTTCGGGGGACTAGACGGGTACAATGAGCAGTTCTTC.

V usage is TRBV20-1 and J usage is TRBJ2-7; 11 nucleotides line up with TRBD2. CDR3 size: 15 residues. Trimming removed 0 bases from V and 5 bases from J; junction bases left unmatched: 6. Germline loops: CDR1 DFQATT, CDR2 SNEGSKA (reference sequence). The CDR3 DNA follows: TGCAGTGCTAGAGATTTGACTAGCGGGACCGACGAGCAGTACTTC. It specifies CSARDLTSGTDEQYF.

The sample holds many counts of this clonotype. The gene calls are TRBV2 and TRBJ1-5; 9 nucleotides agree with TRBD1. The CDR3 covers 17 residues. The V gene end was trimmed by 6 bases and the J gene end by 0 bases; junction bases not matched to a gene: 9. The V gene's germline CDR1 is SNHLY and CDR2 FYNNEI. The CDR3 nucleotides read TGTGCCAGCAGGCAGGACAGGGGCGATTATAGCAATCAGCCCCAGCATTTT. This encodes CASRQDRGDYSNQPQHF.

Remarks on this clonotype: This may arise from a read error, as a much more abundant clone is one base away. The V and J genes are TRBV2 and TRBJ1-4; 9 nucleotides match TRBD1. This CDR3 has 13 residues. Per germline, CDR1 SNHLY and CDR2 FYNNEI. CDR3 amino acids: CASGGQGNEELFF. CDR3 nucleotide sequence: TGTGCCAGCGGGGGACAGGGTAATGAAGAACTGTTTTTT. The whole variable domain, remainder taken from reference TRBV2 and TRBJ1-4, is EPEVTQTPSHQVTQMGQEVILRCVPISNHLYFYWYRQILGQKVEFLVSFYNNEISEKSEIFDDQFSVERPDGSNFTLKIRSTKLEDSAMYFCASGGQGNEELFFGSGTQLSVL.

This clonotype appeared a few times. The chain recombines TRBV29-1 with TRBJ2-5; D ambiguous. V was clipped by 7 bases and J by 9 bases, with 12 bases between them. The germline V gene has CDR1 SQVTM and CDR2 ANQGSEA. The CDR3 extends over 10 amino acids. The CDR3 coding sequence is TGCAGCGCCCGATCAGGCTCCCAGTACTTC. It encodes CSARSGSQYF.

This clonotype was counted ten times or more. This chain connects TRBV4-1 to TRBJ2-3; 15 nucleotides agree with TRBD2. The CDR3 covers 21 residues. The V gene end was trimmed by 4 bases and the J gene end by 0 bases; junction bases not matched to a gene: 14. CDR1 and CDR2 (germline): MGHRA, YSYEKL. The DNA of the CDR3 is TGCGCCAGCAGCCGAACCTTGGGACTAGCGGGGGGCCGCACTAGCACAGATACGCAGTATTTT. Protein sequence: CASSRTLGLAGGRTSTDTQYF.

This clonotype was picked up many times. The CDR3 nucleotides are TGTGCCAGCAGCCAAGACCTTAACTATGGCTACACCTTC. As protein: CASSQDLNYGYTF. This sequence joins TRBV14 and TRBJ1-2, with D uncertain. CDR1 and CDR2 from the germline V gene are SGHDN and FVKESK. The CDR3 is 13 amino acids. The V end was cut by 0 bases, the J end by 1 base, with 3 bases between.